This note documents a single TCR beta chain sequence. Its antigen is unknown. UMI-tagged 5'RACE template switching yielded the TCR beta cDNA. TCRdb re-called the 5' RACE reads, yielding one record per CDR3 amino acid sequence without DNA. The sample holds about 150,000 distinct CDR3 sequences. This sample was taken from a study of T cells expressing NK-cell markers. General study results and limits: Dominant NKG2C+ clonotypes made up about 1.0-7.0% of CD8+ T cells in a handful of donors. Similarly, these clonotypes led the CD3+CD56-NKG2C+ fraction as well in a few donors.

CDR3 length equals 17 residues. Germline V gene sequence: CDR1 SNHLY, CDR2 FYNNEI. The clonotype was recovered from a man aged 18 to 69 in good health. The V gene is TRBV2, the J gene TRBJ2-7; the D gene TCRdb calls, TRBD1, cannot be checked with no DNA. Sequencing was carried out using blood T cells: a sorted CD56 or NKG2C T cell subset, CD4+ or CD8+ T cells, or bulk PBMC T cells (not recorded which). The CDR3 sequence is CASSENIGISPKYEQYF.